One sample yielded the 31 T cell receptor beta chains listed below, sequenced in a study of blood T cell repertoires in COVID-19. The protocol was immunoSEQ multiplex PCR, while the TCRdb copy is restricted to in-frame clones and leaves out a portion. The table lists fewer than 150,000 clones, more than 65% of them singletons. Sequenced: peripheral blood. The receptors were gathered from a man over 45 with acute or convalescent COVID-19.

The CDR3 protein is CASRQTPPGFF. The CDR3, as DNA: TGTGCCAGCAGGCAGACACCGCCCGGATTCTTT. The V and J genes are TRBV2 and TRBJ1-1; D not resolved. Germline V gives CDR1 SNHLY, CDR2 FYNNEI. The V and J ends lost 6 bases and 14 bases respectively, with 16 bases between them. The length of the CDR3 is 11 residues. The full variable domain, its missing parts supplied by reference TRBV2 and TRBJ1-1, is EPEVTQTPSHQVTQMGQEVILRCVPISNHLYFYWYRQILGQKVEFLVSFYNNEISEKSEIFDDQFSVERPDGSNFTLKIRSTKLEDSAMYFCASRQTPPGFFGQGTRLTVV.

The genes are TRBV6-5 and TRBJ2-1; the D is unclear. Looked up from germline, CDR1 is MNHEY and CDR2 is SVGAGI. The CDR3 extends over 13 amino acids. V was clipped by 6 bases and J by 4 bases, with 10 bases between them. The DNA for the CDR3 is TGTGCCAGCAGCATACAGCCTTACAATGAGCAGTTCTTC. It specifies CASSIQPYNEQFF.

The chain employs TRBV10-3 and TRBJ1-3; maybe TRBD1 (6 bases). The CDR3 contains 14 residues. V gave up 6 bases and J gave up 0 bases, with 9 bases separating them. The germline gives CDR1 ENHRY, CDR2 SYGVKD. The CDR3 is CAIRQGSSGNTIYF. DNA of the CDR3: TGTGCCATCAGGCAGGGGAGCTCTGGAAACACCATATATTTT.

This chain joins TRBV10-3 and TRBJ2-1; TRBD2 aligns across 12 bases. V dropped 10 bases and J dropped 3; count of bases not matched to a gene: 4. Germline V gives CDR1 ENHRY, CDR2 SYGVKD. The CDR3 contains 14 residues. The CDR3 region is CASMTSGGYNEQFF. The CDR3 DNA is TGTGCCAGCATGACTAGCGGGGGCTACAATGAGCAGTTCTTC.

The chain is built from TRBV4-2 and TRBJ1-2; D is uncertain. V was trimmed by 4 bases and J by 6 bases, leaving 15 bases between them. CDR1 is LGHNA and CDR2 is YNFKEQ in the germline V gene. The CDR3 is made up of 14 amino acids. The chain's CDR3 is CASSLGNLRDGYTF. The CDR3 DNA reads TGTGCCAGCAGCCTAGGCAACCTTCGGGATGGCTACACCTTC.

The V and J genes are TRBV28 and TRBJ1-1; the match to TRBD1 covers 8 bases. This CDR3 region has 16 residues. J gave up 1 base and V 3 bases, and 7 bases lay outside the gene matches. Germline V gene data show CDR1 as MDHEN and CDR2 as SYDVKM. The CDR3 coding sequence is TGTGCCAGCAGTTTCCCGCTGACAGGGGCGAACACTGAAGCTTTCTTT. Translating it yields CASSFPLTGANTEAFF.

The genes are TRBV10-3 and TRBJ1-2; D possibly corresponds to TRBD1 (6 bases). Germline loops: CDR1 ENHRY, CDR2 SYGVKD. The germline V and J ends were trimmed by 6 bases and 5 bases, with 19 bases remaining between them. The CDR3 covers 15 residues. CDR3: CAISRTDTRGYGYTF. The CDR3 region has the DNA TGTGCCATCAGCCGGACAGACACGAGGGGTTATGGCTACACCTTC.

The gene calls are TRBV24-1 and TRBJ1-1; 7 positions agree with TRBD1. J was trimmed by 3 bases and V by 9 bases; bases with no gene match: 6. The CDR3 contains 13 residues. Germline CDR1 and CDR2: KGHDR and SFDVKD. In nucleotides, the CDR3 is TGTGCCACCCGTCGACAGGGCGACACTGAAGCTTTCTTT. Translating gives CATRRQGDTEAFF.

The V gene is TRBV3-1 (or the pseudogene TRBV3-2), the J gene TRBJ1-2; D ambiguous. Between the trimmed V and J ends, which lost 1 base and 5 bases, there was a span of 8 bases. The CDR3 runs to 13 residues. The germline V gene encodes CDR1 LGHDT and CDR2 YNNKEL (reference sequence). In DNA, the CDR3 is TGTGCCAGCAGCCAAGCAGACAATTATGGCTACACCTTC. Residues: CASSQADNYGYTF.

The rearrangement links TRBV19 to TRBJ1-1; possibly TRBD1 for D (6 bases). CDR1 is LNHDA, CDR2 SQIVND, per germline (reference sequence). V lost 1 base to trimming and J lost 1 base, with 7 bases between them. The CDR3 loop spans 14 amino acids. The CDR3 spells CASSIVGANTEAFF. In DNA, the CDR3 is TGTGCCAGTAGTATAGTGGGGGCGAACACTGAAGCTTTCTTT.

Regarding this clone: The sample carries other DNA sequences with the same CDR3. This chain uses TRBV2 with TRBJ2-7, with TRBD2 as a possible D gene (5 bases). The V end was cut by 6 bases, the J end by 2 bases, with 5 bases between. The CDR3 extends over 11 amino acids. Germline assignment: CDR1 SNHLY and CDR2 FYNNEI. The CDR3 nucleotides are TGTGCCAGCAGCGGGGCCTACGAGCAGTACTTC. Protein product: CASSGAYEQYF.

V gene TRBV19 combines with J gene TRBJ1-5; D possibly corresponds to TRBD1 (5 bases). With 5 bases removed from V and 2 bases from J, the gap between germline ends came to 16 bases. Germline loops: CDR1 LNHDA, CDR2 SQIVND (reference sequence). CDR3 length: 16 residues. CDR3 amino acids: CASSRGEGVRNQPQHF. For the CDR3, the DNA is TGTGCCAGTAGTCGCGGGGAAGGGGTACGCAATCAGCCCCAGCATTTT.

V and J are TRBV29-1 and TRBJ2-2, with 8 bases aligning to TRBD2. The CDR3 has 14 residues. Germline V lookup: CDR1 SQVTM, CDR2 ANQGSEA. V lost 2 bases to trimming and J lost 7 bases; unmatched junction nucleotides: 6. The CDR3 protein is CSVETRGGFGELFF. For the CDR3, the DNA is TGCAGCGTTGAAACTCGCGGGGGGTTCGGGGAGCTGTTTTTT.

CDR3 sequence reads: CASSIGRGISYEQYF. As DNA, the CDR3 is TGTGCCAGTAGTATTGGACGGGGGATTTCCTACGAGCAGTACTTC. The chain couples TRBV19 to TRBJ2-7; D perhaps matches TRBD2 (6 bases). The CDR3 is 15 residues long. The ends were cut back, 3 bases at V and 1 base at J, with 13 bases in the middle. Germline CDR1 is LNHDA and CDR2 is SQIVND (reference sequence).

The genes are TRBV15 and TRBJ2-2; a possible D gene is TRBD2 (7 bases). CDR1 is LNHNV and CDR2 is YYDKDF in the germline V gene (reference sequence). The germline V and J ends were trimmed by 2 bases and 3 bases, with 16 bases remaining between them. The length of the CDR3 is 17 residues. The CDR3 loop is CATSRNPGGQDTGELFF. For the CDR3, the DNA is TGTGCCACCAGCAGAAACCCCGGGGGGCAGGACACCGGGGAGCTGTTTTTT. The full variable domain, its missing parts supplied by reference TRBV15 and TRBJ2-2, is DAMVIQNPRYQVTQFGKPVTLSCSQTLNHNVMYWYQQKSSQAPKLLFHYYDKDFNNEADTPDNFQSRRPNTSFCFLDIRSPGLGDTAMYLCATSRNPGGQDTGELFFGEGSRLTVL.

This chain uses TRBV13 with TRBJ2-3; 7 bases map to TRBD2. Trimming cost V 2 bases and J 3 bases; bases outside gene matches: 14. CDR1 and CDR2 (germline): PRHDT, FYEKMQ (reference sequence). The CDR3 covers 18 residues. The CDR3 nucleotides are TGTGCCAGCAGCTTACTCACTGTTGGGGAGGGATGGACAGATACGCAGTATTTT. Its protein is CASSLLTVGEGWTDTQYF.

This chain connects TRBV27 to TRBJ1-2, with a weak D call TRBD1 (6 bases). V gave up 8 bases and J gave up 6 bases, with 16 bases separating them. CDR3 length: 13 amino acids. CDR1 and CDR2 (germline): MNHEY, SMNVEV (reference sequence). The CDR3 DNA reads as TGTGCCAGCGGACGGGGGCGGGGGAATGGCTACACCTTC. It codes for CASGRGRGNGYTF.

The genes are TRBV3-1 (or the pseudogene TRBV3-2) and TRBJ2-2, with D possibly matching TRBD2 (5 bases). Trimming cost V 2 bases and J 9 bases, with 10 bases left between them. CDR1 and CDR2 from the germline V gene are LGHDT and YNNKEL (reference sequence). The CDR3 loop spans 13 amino acids. The chain's CDR3 is CASSQKGGRELFF. In DNA form, the CDR3 reads TGTGCCAGCAGCCAAAAGGGCGGGCGGGAGCTGTTTTTT.

The chain has TRBV5-1 and TRBJ2-7, with a weak D call TRBD1 (6 bases). V lost 2 bases to trimming and J lost 5 bases, with 17 bases between them. The CDR3 has 15 residues. The V gene's germline CDR1 is SGHRS and CDR2 YFSETQ. The CDR3 spells CASSFSGGNSNEQYF. CDR3 DNA sequence: TGCGCCAGCAGCTTTTCTGGGGGCAATAGCAACGAGCAGTACTTC.

The V gene is TRBV29-1, the J gene TRBJ2-3; D unclear. CDR1 and CDR2 (germline): SQVTM, ANQGSEA. This CDR3 region has 14 residues. The V end was cut by 2 bases, the J end by 0 bases, with 9 bases between. CDR3: CSVERSVSTDTQYF. The DNA for the CDR3 is TGCAGCGTTGAACGGTCCGTTAGCACAGATACGCAGTATTTT.

The gene calls are TRBV6-1 and TRBJ1-6; possibly TRBD1 for D (6 bases). The length of the CDR3 is 16 residues. Germline-derived CDR1 and CDR2 are MNHNS and SASEGT. Deletions cut 2 bases from V and 10 bases from J, with 18 bases between. The CDR3 loop is CASSEIFTGWASPLHF. The CDR3 DNA sequence: TGTGCCAGCAGTGAAATTTTTACAGGGTGGGCCTCACCCCTCCACTTT.

The chain links TRBV4-1 to TRBJ1-2, with D maybe TRBD1 (6 bases). V lost 4 bases and J lost 4, with 16 bases in between. The CDR3 runs 15 residues. Germline values: CDR1 MGHRA, CDR2 YSYEKL. DNA for the CDR3: TGCGCCAGCAGCCCCAACTCGTGGGGGCCCTATGGCTACACCTTC. Its protein is CASSPNSWGPYGYTF.

This sequence joins TRBV9 and TRBJ2-3; 15 positions agree with TRBD2. The junction had 7 bases not matched to a gene; V was cut back by 3 bases and J by 2 bases. The CDR3 has 18 amino acids. Germline V lookup: CDR1 SGDLS, CDR2 YYNGEE. The DNA of the CDR3 is TGTGCCAGCAGCGCCCGGACTAGCGGGGGGGGGATCACAGATACGCAGTATTTT. Its protein product is CASSARTSGGGITDTQYF. The full variable domain, completed using reference TRBV9 and TRBJ2-3, is DSGVTQTPKHLITATGQRVTLRCSPRSGDLSVYWYQQSLDQGLQFLIQYYNGEERAKGNILERFSAQQFPDLHSELNLSSLELGDSALYFCASSARTSGGGITDTQYFGPGTRLTVL.

The chain carries TRBV6-5 and TRBJ2-2, with TRBD2 as a possible D gene (6 bases). This CDR3 region has 15 residues. The V gene's germline CDR1 is MNHEY and CDR2 SVGAGI. Deletions cut 5 bases from V and 2 bases from J, with 12 bases between. The CDR3: CASSRTGLNTGELFF. CDR3 coding DNA: TGTGCCAGCAGTCGGACGGGACTTAACACCGGGGAGCTGTTTTTT.

Only one count was recorded for this clone. This chain uses TRBV5-1 with TRBJ1-4; D remains unclear. Per germline, CDR1 SGHRS and CDR2 YFSETQ. The CDR3 totals 13 residues. V lost 2 bases and J lost 5, with 7 bases in between. CDR3 sequence (DNA): TGCGCCAGCAGCTTCGCCAGAAATGAAAAACTGTTTTTT. The encoded protein is CASSFARNEKLFF.

The chain recombines TRBV3-1 (or the pseudogene TRBV3-2) with TRBJ1-1; a weak D match, TRBD1 (5 bases). Germline CDR1 is LGHDT and CDR2 is YNNKEL (reference sequence). V lost 3 bases, J lost 1 base, and 12 bases lay in between. The CDR3 has 15 residues. The CDR3 DNA follows: TGTGCCAGCAGCCATGGCGGGGCCCCGAACACTGAAGCTTTCTTT. As protein: CASSHGGAPNTEAFF.

Concerning this clone itself: Other DNA sequences in this specimen translate into the identical CDR3. The chain employs TRBV9 and TRBJ1-3, with D unclear. Germline V gene data show CDR1 as SGDLS and CDR2 as YYNGEE. CDR3 length equals 15 residues. V lost 0 bases to trimming and J lost 2 bases, with 9 bases between them. The chain's CDR3 is CASSVASGAGNTIYF. CDR3 coding DNA: TGTGCCAGCAGCGTAGCTTCAGGCGCTGGAAACACCATATATTTT.

V and J are TRBV7-9 and TRBJ2-2; weak D call: TRBD1 (5 bases). This CDR3 is 18 amino acids long. Per the germline V gene, CDR1 is SEHNR and CDR2 is FQNEAQ (reference sequence). The V and J ends lost 4 bases and 0 bases respectively, with 18 bases between them. The CDR3 DNA follows: TGTGCCAGCAGCTCCCCAAAGAGACAGCAAGCGAACACCGGGGAGCTGTTTTTT. This translates into CASSSPKRQQANTGELFF.

The chain joins TRBV28 to TRBJ1-2, with D perhaps matching TRBD1 (6 bases). This CDR3 contains 15 residues. The V end lost 6 bases, the J end lost 4 bases, and 18 bases lay between the germline ends. Per the germline V gene, CDR1 is MDHEN and CDR2 is SYDVKM. The CDR3 DNA follows: TGTGCCAGCAGCCTTGGACAGATCCTTCCCTATGGCTACACCTTC. Protein: CASSLGQILPYGYTF.

The chain links TRBV28 to TRBJ2-7; 8 nucleotides line up with TRBD1. V lost 5 bases, J lost 1 base, and 4 bases stayed unmatched. This CDR3 contains 14 residues. Per germline, CDR1 MDHEN and CDR2 SYDVKM. The CDR3 here is CASSTGTGSYEQYV. CDR3 nucleotide sequence: TGTGCCAGCAGTACCGGGACAGGATCCTACGAGCAGTACGTC.

The rearrangement links TRBV18 to TRBJ2-3; TRBD1 matches at 7 bases. There are 15 residues in the CDR3. CDR1 and CDR2 (germline): KGHSH, LQKENI. The junction had 5 bases not matched to a gene; V was cut back by 3 bases and J by 2 bases. CDR3 protein: CASSPQQGSTDTQYF. The CDR3 DNA reads as TGTGCCAGCTCACCGCAACAGGGGTCCACAGATACGCAGTATTTT.